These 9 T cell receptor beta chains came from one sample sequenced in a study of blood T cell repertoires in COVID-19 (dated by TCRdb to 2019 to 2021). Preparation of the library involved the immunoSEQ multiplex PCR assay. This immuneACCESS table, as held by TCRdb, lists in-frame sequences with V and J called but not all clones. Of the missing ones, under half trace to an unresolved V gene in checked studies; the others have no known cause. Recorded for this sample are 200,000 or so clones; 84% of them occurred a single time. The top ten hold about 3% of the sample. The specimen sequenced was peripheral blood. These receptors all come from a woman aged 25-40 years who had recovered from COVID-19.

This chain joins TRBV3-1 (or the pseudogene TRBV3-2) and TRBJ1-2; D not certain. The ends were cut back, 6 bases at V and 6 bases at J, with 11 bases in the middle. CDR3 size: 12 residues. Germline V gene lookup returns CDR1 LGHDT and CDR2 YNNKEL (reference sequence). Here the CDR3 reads CASSQYSNGYTF. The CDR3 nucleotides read TGTGCCAGCAGTCAATACAGCAATGGCTACACCTTC.

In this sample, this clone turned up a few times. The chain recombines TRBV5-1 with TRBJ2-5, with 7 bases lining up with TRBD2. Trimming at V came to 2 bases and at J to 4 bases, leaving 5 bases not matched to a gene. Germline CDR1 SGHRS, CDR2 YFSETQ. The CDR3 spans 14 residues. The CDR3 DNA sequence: TGCGCCAGCAGCTTAGTTGGCGGGGGAGAGACCCAGTACTTC. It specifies CASSLVGGGETQYF.

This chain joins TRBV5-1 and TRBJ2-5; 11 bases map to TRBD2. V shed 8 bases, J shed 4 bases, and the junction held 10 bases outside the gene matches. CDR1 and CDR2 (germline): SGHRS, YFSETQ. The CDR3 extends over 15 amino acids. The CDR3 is CASLPGLAGGETQYF. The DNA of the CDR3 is TGCGCCAGTCTCCCGGGGCTAGCGGGAGGAGAGACCCAGTACTTC. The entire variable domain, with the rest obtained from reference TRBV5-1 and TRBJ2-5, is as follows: KAGVTQTPRYLIKTRGQQVTLSCSPISGHRSVSWYQQTPGQGLQFLFEYFSETQRNKGNFPGRFSGRQFSNSRSEMNVSTLELGDSALYLCASLPGLAGGETQYFGPGTRLLVL.

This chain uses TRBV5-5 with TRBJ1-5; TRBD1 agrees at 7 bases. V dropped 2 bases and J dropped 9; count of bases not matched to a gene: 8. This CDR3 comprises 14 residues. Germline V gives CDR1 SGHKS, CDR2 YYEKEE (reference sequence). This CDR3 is CASSLTTGYTPQHF. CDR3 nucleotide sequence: TGTGCCAGCAGCTTAACGACAGGGTATACGCCCCAGCATTTT.

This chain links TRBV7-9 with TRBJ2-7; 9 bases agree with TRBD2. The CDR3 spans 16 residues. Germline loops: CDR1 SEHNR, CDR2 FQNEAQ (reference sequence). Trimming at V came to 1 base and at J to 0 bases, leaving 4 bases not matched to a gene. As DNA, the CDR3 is TGTGCCAGCAGCTTAGGGGGACTAGCTAGCTCCTACGAGCAGTACTTC. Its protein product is CASSLGGLASSYEQYF.

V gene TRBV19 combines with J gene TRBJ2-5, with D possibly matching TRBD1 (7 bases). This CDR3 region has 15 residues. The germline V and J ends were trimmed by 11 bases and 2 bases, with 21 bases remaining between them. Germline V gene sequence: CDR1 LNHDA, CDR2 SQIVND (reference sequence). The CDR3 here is CAASRQGGKQETQYF. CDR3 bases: TGTGCCGCATCCCGACAGGGCGGGAAGCAAGAGACCCAGTACTTC.

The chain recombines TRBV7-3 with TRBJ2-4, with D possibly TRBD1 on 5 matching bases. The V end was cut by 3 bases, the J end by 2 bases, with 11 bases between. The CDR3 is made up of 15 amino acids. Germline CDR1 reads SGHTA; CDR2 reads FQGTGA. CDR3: CASSLGVGPKNIQYF. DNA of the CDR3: TGTGCCAGCAGCTTGGGTGTGGGGCCCAAAAACATTCAGTACTTC.

Here the CDR3 reads CASSFGLWQPQHF. In DNA form, the CDR3 reads TGTGCCAGCAGTTTCGGACTTTGGCAGCCCCAGCATTTT. This chain links TRBV27 with TRBJ1-5; D ambiguous. The CDR3 is 13 amino acids. Germline CDR1 MNHEY, CDR2 SMNVEV (reference sequence). Trimming shortened V by 3 bases and J by 7 bases, and 10 bases separated the two germline ends.

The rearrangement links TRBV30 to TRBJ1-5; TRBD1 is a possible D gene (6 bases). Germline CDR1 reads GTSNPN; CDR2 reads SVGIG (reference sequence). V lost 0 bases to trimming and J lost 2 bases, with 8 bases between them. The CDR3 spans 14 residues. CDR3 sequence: CAWSVHRGNQPQHF. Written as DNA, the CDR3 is TGTGCCTGGAGTGTACACAGGGGCAATCAGCCCCAGCATTTT. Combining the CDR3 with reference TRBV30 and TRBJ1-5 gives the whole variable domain SQTIHQWPATLVQPVGSPLSLECTVEGTSNPNLYWYRQAAGRGLQLLFYSVGIGQISSEVPQNLSASRPQDRQFILSSKKLLLSDSGFYLCAWSVHRGNQPQHFGDGTRLSIL.